Following are 26 T cell receptor beta chains from one sample sequenced in a study of technical replicates of blood from a few donors. TCRdb keeps only in-frame clones here, not all; method: immunoSEQ multiplex PCR. Of 65,000 to 95,000 clones listed, 97% are singletons. Sequencing was performed on T cells isolated from PBMCs. The receptors originated from a human donor in good health.

The chain recombines TRBV5-4 with TRBJ1-2, with D possibly matching TRBD1 (5 bases). Germline V gene data show CDR1 as SGHNT and CDR2 as YYREEE (reference sequence). Trimming pared 3 bases from V and 4 bases from J, leaving 19 bases between. The CDR3 covers 16 residues. DNA of the CDR3: TGTGCCAGCAGCTCTCAGTTTGCAGGACAACGCTATGGCTACACCTTC. Its protein is CASSSQFAGQRYGYTF.

The V gene is TRBV19, the J gene TRBJ2-7; TRBD2 agrees at 8 bases. Germline V CDR1 and CDR2: LNHDA, SQIVND (reference sequence). The ends lost 7 bases at V and 0 bases at J; junction bases unmatched: 14. This CDR3 region has 17 residues. For the CDR3, the DNA is TGTGCCAGTACCCCAGGAGCGGGAGAGCGGGGCTCCTACGAGCAGTACTTC. Residues: CASTPGAGERGSYEQYF. Drawing the rest from reference TRBV19 and TRBJ2-7, the complete variable domain is DGGITQSPKYLFRKEGQNVTLSCEQNLNHDAMYWYRQDPGQGLRLIYYSQIVNDFQKGDIAEGYSVSREKKESFPLTVTSAQKNPTAFYLCASTPGAGERGSYEQYFGPGTRLTVT.

This chain uses TRBV5-1 with TRBJ1-5, with TRBD1 matching 9 bases. The J segment lost 4 bases and the V segment lost 3 bases, leaving 5 bases of the junction unmatched. The V gene's germline CDR1 is SGHRS and CDR2 YFSETQ. The CDR3 totals 15 residues. CDR3 in amino acids: CASSWTGAPNQPQHF. CDR3 bases: TGCGCCAGCAGCTGGACAGGGGCCCCAAATCAGCCCCAGCATTTT. Supplemented by reference TRBV5-1 and TRBJ1-5, the full variable domain reads KAGVTQTPRYLIKTRGQQVTLSCSPISGHRSVSWYQQTPGQGLQFLFEYFSETQRNKGNFPGRFSGRQFSNSRSEMNVSTLELGDSALYLCASSWTGAPNQPQHFGDGTRLSIL.

The chain employs TRBV7-3 and TRBJ2-1, with TRBD2 identical over 16 bases. This CDR3 comprises 19 residues. CDR1 SGHTA and CDR2 FQGTGA come from the germline V gene. Trimming at V came to 2 bases and at J to 5 bases, leaving 9 bases not matched to a gene. The CDR3 DNA follows: TGTGCCAGCAGCTTATATCCGGGACTAGCGGGGGGGCCCAACAATGAGCAGTTCTTC. Protein: CASSLYPGLAGGPNNEQFF.

The chain is built from TRBV7-7 and TRBJ2-3; 8 bases are a match to TRBD2. Germline values: CDR1 SSHAT, CDR2 FNYEAQ (reference sequence). The CDR3 is 14 amino acids. V dropped 5 bases and J dropped 4; count of bases not matched to a gene: 5. Here the CDR3 reads CASSQTSVADTQYF. The DNA for the CDR3 is TGTGCCAGCAGCCAGACTAGCGTTGCAGATACGCAGTATTTT.

The rearrangement joins TRBV5-1 to TRBJ1-2; perhaps TRBD1 as D (6 bases). The germline gives CDR1 SGHRS, CDR2 YFSETQ. The germline V and J ends were trimmed by 4 bases and 5 bases, with 18 bases remaining between them. The CDR3 loop spans 15 amino acids. The CDR3 DNA is TGCGCCAGCAGCGCAGGGACATCTGTTAGGTATGGCTACACCTTC. Its translation is CASSAGTSVRYGYTF.

The V call is TRBV4-1, the J call TRBJ2-7, with 11 bases matching TRBD2. The CDR3 has 18 amino acids. Germline lookup yields CDR1 MGHRA and CDR2 YSYEKL. Losses at the gene ends were 0 bases for V and 5 bases for J; bases not matched to a gene: 12. The CDR3 protein is CASSQDDLASGRRDEQYF. Here the CDR3 DNA reads TGCGCCAGCAGCCAAGATGATCTCGCTAGCGGGAGGAGGGACGAGCAGTACTTC.

This rearrangement joins TRBV5-1 to TRBJ2-5; TRBD1 matches 7 bases. CDR3 length: 17 residues. Germline lookup yields CDR1 SGHRS and CDR2 YFSETQ. With V trimmed by 0 bases and J by 4 bases, 12 bases remained unmatched. This CDR3 reads CASSLALRDSNAETQYF. CDR3 bases: TGCGCCAGCAGCTTGGCTCTGAGGGACAGTAACGCAGAGACCCAGTACTTC.

J is TRBJ2-1 and V is TRBV27; TRBD1 matches 9 bases. Unmatched junction bases numbered 10, after V lost 7 bases and J lost 9 bases. Germline V gives CDR1 MNHEY, CDR2 SMNVEV (reference sequence). The CDR3 covers 14 residues. For the CDR3, the DNA is TGTGCCAGCATTCGCGGACAGGGGTTCGGTGAGCAGTTCTTC. Translated, it gives CASIRGQGFGEQFF.

The chain couples TRBV29-1 to TRBJ1-1; 9 nucleotides align to TRBD1. V trimming: 6 bases; J trimming: 4 bases; junction bases outside the gene matches: 12. Germline V lookup: CDR1 SQVTM, CDR2 ANQGSEA. This CDR3 contains 15 residues. This CDR3 reads CSVNRGLPYPTEAFF. The CDR3 coding sequence is TGCAGCGTAAACAGGGGGCTACCCTATCCCACTGAAGCTTTCTTT.

The gene calls are TRBV11-2 and TRBJ1-2; no definite D call. Germline V gene lookup returns CDR1 SGHAT and CDR2 FQNNGV. V was cut by 4 bases and J by 9 bases, with 15 bases left in between. CDR3 size: 13 residues. The CDR3 spells CASSSLQAGRYTF. For the CDR3, the DNA is TGTGCCAGCAGCTCACTCCAGGCAGGCCGCTACACCTTC.

The chain carries TRBV28 and TRBJ2-1; D possibly corresponds to TRBD2 (6 bases). Trimming took 5 bases from V and 0 from J, leaving 11 bases between them. Germline lookup yields CDR1 MDHEN and CDR2 SYDVKM. This CDR3 has 15 residues. The CDR3 nucleotides read TGTGCCAGCAGTCCGGGAGCGGTCTCCTACAATGAGCAGTTCTTC. It codes for CASSPGAVSYNEQFF.

The chain uses TRBV9 and TRBJ1-4; 7 bases match TRBD1. There are 15 residues in the CDR3. CDR1 SGDLS and CDR2 YYNGEE come from the germline V gene. The V segment lost 4 bases and the J segment 3 bases; nucleotides outside the gene matches: 6. The CDR3 bases are TGTGCCAGCAGCATACGGACAGGACCTAATGAAAAACTGTTTTTT. It is translated as CASSIRTGPNEKLFF.

This chain links TRBV30 with TRBJ2-1; D gene uncertain. The CDR3 length is 11 residues. Germline V gene lookup returns CDR1 GTSNPN and CDR2 SVGIG (reference sequence). V was pared by 2 bases and J by 9 bases, with 8 bases between. The CDR3 protein is CAWSIFSEQFF. The CDR3 nucleotides are TGTGCCTGGAGTATCTTTAGTGAGCAGTTCTTC.

This rearrangement joins TRBV30 to TRBJ1-3; a weak D match, TRBD1 (5 bases). Trimming left V 0 bases short and J 4 bases short, with 16 bases between. Germline lookup yields CDR1 GTSNPN and CDR2 SVGIG (reference sequence). The CDR3 contains 16 residues. Written as DNA, the CDR3 is TGTGCCTGGAGTGTACTGGGCACTTCAGGGGGAAACACCATATATTTT. Translating it yields CAWSVLGTSGGNTIYF. Combining the CDR3 with reference TRBV30 and TRBJ1-3 gives the whole variable domain SQTIHQWPATLVQPVGSPLSLECTVEGTSNPNLYWYRQAAGRGLQLLFYSVGIGQISSEVPQNLSASRPQDRQFILSSKKLLLSDSGFYLCAWSVLGTSGGNTIYFGEGSWLTVV.

CDR3 nucleotides: TGTGCCAGCAGCCTCTACAGGGCCTATGGCTACACCTTC. Encoded protein: CASSLYRAYGYTF. The chain links TRBV5-6 to TRBJ1-2; D is possibly TRBD1 (6 bases). The CDR3 has 13 amino acids. V gave up 4 bases and J gave up 4 bases, with 11 bases separating them. Germline V gene lookup returns CDR1 SGHDT and CDR2 YYEEEE.

The rearrangement joins TRBV5-8 to TRBJ2-7; tentatively, D is TRBD2 (5 bases). Between the trimmed V and J ends, which lost 5 bases and 0 bases, there was a span of 9 bases. Germline V CDR1 and CDR2: SGHTS, YDEGEE. The CDR3 length is 13 residues. This CDR3 reads CASRRVLSYEQYF. CDR3 DNA: TGTGCCAGCAGGCGGGTCCTCTCCTACGAGCAGTACTTC.

The rearrangement joins TRBV7-5 to TRBJ1-2; no check of the table's D call, TRBD1, against the DNA was made. TRBV7-5 represents a pseudogene. There are 12 residues in the CDR3. This CDR3 is CVRSLSKGGYTF. For the CDR3, the DNA is TGTGTCAGAAGCTTAAGTAAGGGGGGCTACACCTTC.

The chain employs TRBV5-1 and TRBJ1-2; 9 bases align to TRBD1. CDR1 and CDR2 from the germline V gene are SGHRS and YFSETQ. The CDR3 contains 17 residues. After removal of 3 bases from V and 6 bases from J, the junction contained 15 bases not matched to a gene. For the CDR3, the DNA is TGCGCCAGCAGCTACCTCCGGGACAGGGAGTCTCTCGATGGCTACACCTTC. Amino acids: CASSYLRDRESLDGYTF.

The J gene is TRBJ1-5, the V gene TRBV15; weak D call: TRBD1 (6 bases). Germline CDR1 LNHNV, CDR2 YYDKDF (reference sequence). The CDR3 is 12 amino acids. Between the trimmed V and J ends, which lost 3 bases and 10 bases, there was a span of 10 bases. The chain's CDR3 is CATSSPDRPQHF. The CDR3 DNA reads TGTGCCACCAGCAGCCCGGACAGACCCCAGCATTTT.

With regard to this clone: Its ends do not fully match the called genes, so a read error is possible. The chain combines TRBV7-7 with TRBJ2-1; 12 nucleotides line up with TRBD2. Germline loops: CDR1 SSHAT, CDR2 FNYEAQ (reference sequence). The CDR3 runs to 15 residues. The CDR3 sequence is CASSLGLAGGDEQFF. The DNA for the CDR3 is TGTGCTAGCAGCTTAGGGCTAGCGGGGGGGGATGAGCAGTTCTTC.

The CDR3 DNA reads TGTGCCAGCAGTTTTCCAGGGGCATATTACAATGAGCAGTTCTTC. As protein: CASSFPGAYYNEQFF. The gene calls are TRBV28 and TRBJ2-1; a possible D gene is TRBD1 (6 bases). The CDR3 spans 15 residues. Germline CDR1 reads MDHEN; CDR2 reads SYDVKM. V lost 3 bases, J lost 4 bases, and 13 bases lay in between.

This rearrangement joins TRBV30 to TRBJ1-5; the D gene is possibly TRBD1 (5 bases). Germline V gene lookup returns CDR1 GTSNPN and CDR2 SVGIG (reference sequence). V lost 2 bases and J 0 bases, leaving 11 bases between the germline ends. The CDR3 is 15 amino acids. CDR3 sequence reads: CAWSRQPNSNQPQHF. The CDR3 bases are TGTGCCTGGAGTCGACAGCCAAATAGCAATCAGCCCCAGCATTTT.

CDR3 region: CASSITGTFSYEQYF. The CDR3 DNA follows: TGTGCCAGCAGTATCACCGGGACATTCTCCTACGAGCAGTACTTC. V and J are TRBV28 and TRBJ2-7; a possible D gene is TRBD1 (6 bases). CDR3 length equals 15 residues. Germline V CDR1 and CDR2: MDHEN, SYDVKM. V lost 5 bases and J 0 bases, leaving 14 bases between the germline ends.

The chain combines TRBV18 with TRBJ2-5, with 7 bases aligning to TRBD1. The CDR3 loop spans 14 amino acids. Trimming removed 3 bases from V and 4 bases from J; junction bases left unmatched: 5. Germline-derived CDR1 and CDR2 are KGHSH and LQKENI. CDR3 in amino acids: CASSPTGSGETQYF. CDR3 nucleotides: TGTGCCAGCTCACCGACAGGGTCGGGAGAGACCCAGTACTTC.

The chain carries TRBV5-1 and TRBJ2-2, with D possibly matching TRBD1 (6 bases). The V gene lost 5 bases and the J gene lost 2 bases, with 16 bases spanning the gap. Germline-derived CDR1 and CDR2 are SGHRS and YFSETQ. The CDR3 contains 16 residues. The CDR3 sequence is CASSSTPDRNTGELFF. The DNA of the CDR3 is TGCGCCAGCAGTTCTACCCCGGACAGAAACACCGGGGAGCTGTTTTTT.